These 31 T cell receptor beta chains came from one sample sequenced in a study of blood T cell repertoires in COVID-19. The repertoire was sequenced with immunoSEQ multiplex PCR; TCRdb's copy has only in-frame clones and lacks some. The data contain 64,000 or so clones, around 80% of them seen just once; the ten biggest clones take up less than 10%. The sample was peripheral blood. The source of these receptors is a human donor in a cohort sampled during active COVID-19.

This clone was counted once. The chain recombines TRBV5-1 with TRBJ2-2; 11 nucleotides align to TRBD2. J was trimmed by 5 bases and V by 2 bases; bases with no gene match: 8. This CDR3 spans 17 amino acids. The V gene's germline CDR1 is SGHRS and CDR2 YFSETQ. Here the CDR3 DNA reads TGCGCCAGCAGCTTCACTAGCGGGAGCGAGAAGACCGGGGAGCTGTTTTTT. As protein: CASSFTSGSEKTGELFF.

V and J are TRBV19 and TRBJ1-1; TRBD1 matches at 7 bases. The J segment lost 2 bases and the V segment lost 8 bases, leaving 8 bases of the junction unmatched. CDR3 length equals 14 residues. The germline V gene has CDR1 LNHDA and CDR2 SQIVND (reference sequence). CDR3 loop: CASEVQGFNTEAFF. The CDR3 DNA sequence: TGTGCCAGTGAAGTACAGGGGTTCAACACTGAAGCTTTCTTT.

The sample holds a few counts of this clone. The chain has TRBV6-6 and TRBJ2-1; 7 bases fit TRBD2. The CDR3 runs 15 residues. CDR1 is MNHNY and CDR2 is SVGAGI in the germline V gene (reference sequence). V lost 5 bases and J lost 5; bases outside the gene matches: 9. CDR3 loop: CASSPRLAGDNEQFF. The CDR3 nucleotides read TGTGCCAGCAGTCCCCGTTTGGCGGGAGACAATGAGCAGTTCTTC.

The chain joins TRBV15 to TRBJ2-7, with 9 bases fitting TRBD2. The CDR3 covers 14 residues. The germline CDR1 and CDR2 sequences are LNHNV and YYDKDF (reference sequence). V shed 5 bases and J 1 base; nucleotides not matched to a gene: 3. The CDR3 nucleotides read TGTGCCACCAGCCCGACTAGCGGATCCTACGAGCAGTACTTC. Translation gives CATSPTSGSYEQYF.

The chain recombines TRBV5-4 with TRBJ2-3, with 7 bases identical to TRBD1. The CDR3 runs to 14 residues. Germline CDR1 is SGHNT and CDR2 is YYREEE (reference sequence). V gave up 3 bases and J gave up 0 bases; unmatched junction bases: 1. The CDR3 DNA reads TGTGCCAGCAGCTGGGACAGTAGCACAGATACGCAGTATTTT. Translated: CASSWDSSTDTQYF.

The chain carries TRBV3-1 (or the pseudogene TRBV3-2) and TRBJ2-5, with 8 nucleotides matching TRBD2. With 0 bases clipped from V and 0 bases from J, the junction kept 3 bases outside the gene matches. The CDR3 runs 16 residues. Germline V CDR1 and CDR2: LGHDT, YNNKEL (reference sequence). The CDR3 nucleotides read TGTGCCAGCAGCCAAGATACTAGCGGAGACCAAGAGACCCAGTACTTC. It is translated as CASSQDTSGDQETQYF.

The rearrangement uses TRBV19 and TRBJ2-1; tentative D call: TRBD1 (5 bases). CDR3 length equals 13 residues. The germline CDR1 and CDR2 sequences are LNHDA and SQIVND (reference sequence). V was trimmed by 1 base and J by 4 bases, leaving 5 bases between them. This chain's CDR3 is CASSIGQYNEQFF. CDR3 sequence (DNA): TGTGCCAGTAGTATAGGACAGTACAATGAGCAGTTCTTC. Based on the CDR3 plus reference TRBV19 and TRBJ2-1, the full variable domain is DGGITQSPKYLFRKEGQNVTLSCEQNLNHDAMYWYRQDPGQGLRLIYYSQIVNDFQKGDIAEGYSVSREKKESFPLTVTSAQKNPTAFYLCASSIGQYNEQFFGPGTRLTVL.

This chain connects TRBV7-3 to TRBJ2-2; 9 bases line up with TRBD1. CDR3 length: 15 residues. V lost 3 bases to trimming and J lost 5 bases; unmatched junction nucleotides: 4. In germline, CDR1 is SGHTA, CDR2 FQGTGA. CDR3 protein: CASSFTGGKTGELFF. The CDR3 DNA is TGTGCCAGCAGCTTTACAGGGGGCAAAACCGGGGAGCTGTTTTTT. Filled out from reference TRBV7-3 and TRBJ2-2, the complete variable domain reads GAGVSQTPSNKVTEKGKYVELRCDPISGHTALYWYRQSLGQGPEFLIYFQGTGAADDSGLPNDRFFAVRPEGSVSTLKIQRTERGDSAVYLCASSFTGGKTGELFFGEGSRLTVL.

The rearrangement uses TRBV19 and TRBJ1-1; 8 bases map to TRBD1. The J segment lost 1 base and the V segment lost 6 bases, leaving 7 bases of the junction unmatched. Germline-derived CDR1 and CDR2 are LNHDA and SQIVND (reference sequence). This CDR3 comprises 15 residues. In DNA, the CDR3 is TGTGCCAGTAGGGCAAGGACAGGGAAGAACACTGAAGCTTTCTTT. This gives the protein CASRARTGKNTEAFF.

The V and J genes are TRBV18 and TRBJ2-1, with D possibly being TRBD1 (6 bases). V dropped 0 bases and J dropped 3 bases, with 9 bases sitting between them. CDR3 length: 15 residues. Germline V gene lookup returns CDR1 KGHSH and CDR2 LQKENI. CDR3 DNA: TGTGCCAGCTCACCACCGGGACAAATCTACAATGAGCAGTTCTTC. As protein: CASSPPGQIYNEQFF.

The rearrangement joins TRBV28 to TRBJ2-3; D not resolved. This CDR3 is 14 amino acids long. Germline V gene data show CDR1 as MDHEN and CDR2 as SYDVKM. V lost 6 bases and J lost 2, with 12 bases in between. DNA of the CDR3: TGTGCCAGCAGCACCGACAAGTACACAGATACGCAGTATTTT. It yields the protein CASSTDKYTDTQYF.

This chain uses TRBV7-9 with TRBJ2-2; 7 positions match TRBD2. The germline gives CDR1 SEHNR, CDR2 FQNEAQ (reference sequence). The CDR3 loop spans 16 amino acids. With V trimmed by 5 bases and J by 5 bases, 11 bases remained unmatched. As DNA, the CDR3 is TGTGCCAGCAGCGGGCGGACTAGAGGTTGGACCGGGGAGCTGTTTTTT. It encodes CASSGRTRGWTGELFF.

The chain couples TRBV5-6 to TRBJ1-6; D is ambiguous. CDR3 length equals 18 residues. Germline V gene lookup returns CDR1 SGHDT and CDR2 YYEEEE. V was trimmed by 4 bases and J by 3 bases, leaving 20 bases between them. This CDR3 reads CASSDRTFLTYYNSPLHF. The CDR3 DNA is TGTGCCAGCAGCGACCGGACTTTCCTCACCTACTATAATTCACCCCTCCACTTT.

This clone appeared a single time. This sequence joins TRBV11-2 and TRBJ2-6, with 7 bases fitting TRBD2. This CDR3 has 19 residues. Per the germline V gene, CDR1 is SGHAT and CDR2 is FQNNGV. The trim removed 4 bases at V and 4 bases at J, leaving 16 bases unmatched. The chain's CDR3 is CASSSTGGRRPVGANVLTF. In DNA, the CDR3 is TGTGCCAGCAGCTCAACGGGGGGACGCCGGCCCGTCGGGGCCAACGTCCTGACTTTC.

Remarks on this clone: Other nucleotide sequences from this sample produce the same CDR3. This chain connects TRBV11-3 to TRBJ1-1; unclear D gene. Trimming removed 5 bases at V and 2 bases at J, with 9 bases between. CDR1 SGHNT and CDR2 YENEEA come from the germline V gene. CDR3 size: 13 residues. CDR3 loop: CASSDRLNTEAFF. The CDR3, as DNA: TGTGCCAGCAGCGATCGTCTAAACACTGAAGCTTTCTTT.

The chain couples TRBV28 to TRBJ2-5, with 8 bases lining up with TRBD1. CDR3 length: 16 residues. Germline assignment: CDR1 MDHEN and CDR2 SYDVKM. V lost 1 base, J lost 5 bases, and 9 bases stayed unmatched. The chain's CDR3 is CASSLFLGQDEETQYF. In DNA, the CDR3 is TGTGCCAGCAGTTTATTCCTGGGACAGGACGAGGAGACCCAGTACTTC.

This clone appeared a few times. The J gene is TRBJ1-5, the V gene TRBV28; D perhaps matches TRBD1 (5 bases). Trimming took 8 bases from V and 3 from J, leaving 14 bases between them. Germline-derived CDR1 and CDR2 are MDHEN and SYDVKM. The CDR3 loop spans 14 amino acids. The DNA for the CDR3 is TGTGCCAGCTGTTCTTCAGGGCTCAATCAGCCCCAGCATTTT. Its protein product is CASCSSGLNQPQHF.

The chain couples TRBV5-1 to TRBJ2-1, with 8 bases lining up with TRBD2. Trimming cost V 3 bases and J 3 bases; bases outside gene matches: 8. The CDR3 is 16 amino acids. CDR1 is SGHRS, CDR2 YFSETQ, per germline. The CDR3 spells CASSSSPSGGYNEQFF. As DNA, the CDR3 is TGCGCCAGCAGCTCATCCCCCAGCGGGGGCTACAATGAGCAGTTCTTC.

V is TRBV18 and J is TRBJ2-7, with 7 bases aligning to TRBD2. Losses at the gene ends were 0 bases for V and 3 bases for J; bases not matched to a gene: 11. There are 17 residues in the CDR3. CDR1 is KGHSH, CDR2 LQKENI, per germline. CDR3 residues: CASSPPEFGGRSYEQYF. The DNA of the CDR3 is TGTGCCAGCTCACCACCGGAGTTTGGCGGGAGAAGCTACGAGCAGTACTTC.

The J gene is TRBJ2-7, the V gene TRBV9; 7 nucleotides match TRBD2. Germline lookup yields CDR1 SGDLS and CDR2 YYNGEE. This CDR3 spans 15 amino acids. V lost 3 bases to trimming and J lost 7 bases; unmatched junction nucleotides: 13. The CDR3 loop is CASSEGVTSLGEQYF. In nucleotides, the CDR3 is TGTGCCAGCAGCGAAGGGGTGACTAGCCTTGGTGAGCAGTACTTC. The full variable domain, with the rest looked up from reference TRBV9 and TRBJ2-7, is DSGVTQTPKHLITATGQRVTLRCSPRSGDLSVYWYQQSLDQGLQFLIQYYNGEERAKGNILERFSAQQFPDLHSELNLSSLELGDSALYFCASSEGVTSLGEQYFGPGTRLTVT.

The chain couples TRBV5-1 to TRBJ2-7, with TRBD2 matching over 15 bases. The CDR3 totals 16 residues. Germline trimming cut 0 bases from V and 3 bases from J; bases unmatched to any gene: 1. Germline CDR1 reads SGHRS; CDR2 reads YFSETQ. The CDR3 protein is CASSLGGLAGGYEQYF. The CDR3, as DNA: TGCGCCAGCAGCTTGGGGGGACTAGCGGGAGGCTACGAGCAGTACTTC.

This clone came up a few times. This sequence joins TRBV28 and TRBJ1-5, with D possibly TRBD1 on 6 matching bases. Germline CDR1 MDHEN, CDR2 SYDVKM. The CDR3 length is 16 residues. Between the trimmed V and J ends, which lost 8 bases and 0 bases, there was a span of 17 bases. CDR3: CASAPSGTHSNQPQHF. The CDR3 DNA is TGTGCCAGCGCGCCATCCGGGACACATAGCAATCAGCCCCAGCATTTT.

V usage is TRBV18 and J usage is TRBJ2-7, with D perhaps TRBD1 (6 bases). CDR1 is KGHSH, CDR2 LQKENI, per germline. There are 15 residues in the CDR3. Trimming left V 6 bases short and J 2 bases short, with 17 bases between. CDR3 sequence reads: CASSTNRDRTYEQYF. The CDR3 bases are TGTGCCAGCTCGACGAACAGGGATCGCACCTACGAGCAGTACTTC. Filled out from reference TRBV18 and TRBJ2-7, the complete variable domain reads NAGVMQNPRHLVRRRGQEARLRCSPMKGHSHVYWYRQLPEEGLKFMVYLQKENIIDESGMPKERFSAEFPKEGPSILRIQQVVRGDSAAYFCASSTNRDRTYEQYFGPGTRLTVT.

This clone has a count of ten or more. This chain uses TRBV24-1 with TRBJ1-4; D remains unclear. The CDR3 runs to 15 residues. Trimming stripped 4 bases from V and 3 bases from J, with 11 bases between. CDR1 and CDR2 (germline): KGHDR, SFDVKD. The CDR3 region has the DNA TGTGCCACCAGTGACCCAACAGTTGCTAATGAAAAACTGTTTTTT. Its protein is CATSDPTVANEKLFF.

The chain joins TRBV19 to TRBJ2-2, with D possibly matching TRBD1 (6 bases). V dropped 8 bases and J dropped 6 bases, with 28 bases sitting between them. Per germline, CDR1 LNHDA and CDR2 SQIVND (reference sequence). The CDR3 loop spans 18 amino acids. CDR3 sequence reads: CASARLTNRERIAGELFF. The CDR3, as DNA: TGTGCCAGTGCCCGTTTGACCAACAGGGAAAGGATCGCCGGGGAGCTGTTTTTT. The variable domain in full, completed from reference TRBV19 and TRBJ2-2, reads DGGITQSPKYLFRKEGQNVTLSCEQNLNHDAMYWYRQDPGQGLRLIYYSQIVNDFQKGDIAEGYSVSREKKESFPLTVTSAQKNPTAFYLCASARLTNRERIAGELFFGEGSRLTVL.

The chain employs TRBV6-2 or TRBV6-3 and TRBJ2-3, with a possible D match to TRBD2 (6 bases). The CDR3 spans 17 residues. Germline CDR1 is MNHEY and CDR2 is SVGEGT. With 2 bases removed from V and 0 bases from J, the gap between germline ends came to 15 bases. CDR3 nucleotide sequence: TGTGCCAGCAGTTACAACGGGGCGGGACGTAGCACAGATACGCAGTATTTT. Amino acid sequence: CASSYNGAGRSTDTQYF.

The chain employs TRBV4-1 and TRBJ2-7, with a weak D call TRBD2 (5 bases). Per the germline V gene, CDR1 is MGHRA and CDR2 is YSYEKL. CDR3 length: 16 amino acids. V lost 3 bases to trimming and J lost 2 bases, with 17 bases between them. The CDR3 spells CASSHIATTKTYEQYF. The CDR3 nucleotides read TGCGCCAGCAGCCATATCGCGACTACCAAGACCTACGAGCAGTACTTC.

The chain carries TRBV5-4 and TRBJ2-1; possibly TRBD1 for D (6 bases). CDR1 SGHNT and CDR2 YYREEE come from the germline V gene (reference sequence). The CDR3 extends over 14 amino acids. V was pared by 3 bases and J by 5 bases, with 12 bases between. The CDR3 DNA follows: TGTGCCAGCAGCTCCGGGACACCGAACAATGAGCAGTTCTTC. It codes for CASSSGTPNNEQFF.

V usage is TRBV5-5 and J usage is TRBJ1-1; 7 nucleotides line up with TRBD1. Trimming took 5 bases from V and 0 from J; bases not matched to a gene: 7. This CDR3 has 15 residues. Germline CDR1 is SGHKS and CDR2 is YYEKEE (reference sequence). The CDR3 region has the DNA TGTGCCAGCAGTCGAGGGGGCCCCATGAACACTGAAGCTTTCTTT. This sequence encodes CASSRGGPMNTEAFF. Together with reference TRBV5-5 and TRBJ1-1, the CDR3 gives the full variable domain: DAGVTQSPTHLIKTRGQQVTLRCSPISGHKSVSWYQQVLGQGPQFIFQYYEKEERGRGNFPDRFSARQFPNYSSELNVNALLLGDSALYLCASSRGGPMNTEAFFGQGTRLTVV.

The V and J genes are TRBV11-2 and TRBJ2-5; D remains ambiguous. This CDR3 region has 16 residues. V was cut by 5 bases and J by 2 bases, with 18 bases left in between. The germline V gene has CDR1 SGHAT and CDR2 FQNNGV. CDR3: CASSHEAVPGQETQYF. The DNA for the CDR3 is TGTGCCAGCAGCCATGAGGCCGTCCCCGGGCAAGAGACCCAGTACTTC.

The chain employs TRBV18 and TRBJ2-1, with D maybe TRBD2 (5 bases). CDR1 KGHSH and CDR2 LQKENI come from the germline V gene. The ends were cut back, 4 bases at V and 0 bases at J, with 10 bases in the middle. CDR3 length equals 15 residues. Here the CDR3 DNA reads TGTGCCAGCTCACGGGAGACGGGCTCCTACAATGAGCAGTTCTTC. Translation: CASSRETGSYNEQFF. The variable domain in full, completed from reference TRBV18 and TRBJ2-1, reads NAGVMQNPRHLVRRRGQEARLRCSPMKGHSHVYWYRQLPEEGLKFMVYLQKENIIDESGMPKERFSAEFPKEGPSILRIQQVVRGDSAAYFCASSRETGSYNEQFFGPGTRLTVL.